One TCR beta chain is described in this entry. The source of the sample is a study of blood T cell repertoires in COVID-19. Study-wide context: Italy, Spain and the United States were the sources of the convalescent and acute COVID-19 samples.

The CDR3 contains 14 residues. From germline, CDR1 is LGHNT and CDR2 FRNRAP. The V and J ends lost 5 bases and 2 bases, in that order; junction bases with no gene match: 3. The method was immunoSEQ multiplex PCR; TCRdb's version includes in-frame clones alone and lacks a portion of them. The table has 75,000 to 95,000 clones, about 87% seen once; the top ten hold about 4.5%. Sequencing was done on a sample of peripheral blood. This chain uses TRBV12-5 with TRBJ1-5; 7 nucleotides line up with TRBD1. The receptor comes from a man aged 45 to 65 with active COVID-19. The DNA for the CDR3 is TGTGCTAGTGGTCCAGGGGGAGGCAATCAGCCCCAGCATTTT. It translates to CASGPGGGNQPQHF.